Presented here are 30 T cell receptor beta chains from one specimen sequenced in a study of T and B cells in COVID-19 patients. Multiplex PCR with BIOMED2 TRB-A/B primer pools amplified TRB rearrangements. TCRdb ran MiXCR on the multiplex PCR reads and lists one entry per CDR3 protein. Among 3,300 or so distinct CDR3 sequences listed, 21% were seen once. Each TRB amplification used roughly 240-550 ng of genomic DNA from blood. Material: blood. All receptors derive from a human donor with active COVID-19.

The rearrangement uses TRBV27 and TRBJ1-5; D remains unclear. V dropped 2 bases and J dropped 0 bases, with 8 bases sitting between them. In germline, CDR1 is MNHEY, CDR2 SMNVEV (reference sequence). CDR3 size: 15 residues. Here the CDR3 DNA reads TGTGCCAGCAGTTTAGGATGGAATAGCAATCAGCCCCAGCATTTT. It codes for CASSLGWNSNQPQHF.

In its sample, this clonotype ranks as medium-sized. The chain carries TRBV27 and TRBJ1-1; 7 bases match TRBD1. Trimming took 3 bases from V and 3 from J; bases not matched to a gene: 16. Germline CDR1 and CDR2: MNHEY and SMNVEV (reference sequence). The CDR3 contains 18 residues. CDR3 protein: CASSLLGQGTGEDTEAFF. For the CDR3, the DNA is TGTGCCAGCAGTTTGCTCGGTCAAGGCACAGGGGAGGACACTGAAGCTTTCTTT.

This clonotype was seen only a few times. This chain joins TRBV5-1 and TRBJ1-2; D uncertain. Germline CDR1 SGHRS, CDR2 YFSETQ. The CDR3 spans 16 residues. V shed 0 bases and J shed 3 bases, with 15 bases lying between them. The CDR3 DNA follows: TGCGCCAGCAGCTTGGACGTAAGGCACCCAGACTATGGCTACACCTTC. Residues: CASSLDVRHPDYGYTF.

This chain uses TRBV5-1 with TRBJ2-7; 10 bases map to TRBD1. In germline, CDR1 is SGHRS, CDR2 YFSETQ. The CDR3 is made up of 14 amino acids. J lost 5 bases, V lost 0 bases, and 2 bases had no gene match. CDR3 sequence reads: CASSLGDRGHEQYF. CDR3 DNA sequence: TGCGCCAGCAGCTTGGGGGACAGGGGTCACGAGCAGTACTTC.

Details on this clonotype: This may come from a read error, since a much larger clone is one base off. The rearrangement joins TRBV18 to TRBJ1-1, with D maybe TRBD1 (6 bases). Germline-derived CDR1 and CDR2 are KGHSH and LQKENI. The CDR3 is 15 amino acids. The CDR3 spells CASLPYNREATEAFF. Written as DNA, the CDR3 is TGTGCCAGCTTACCATACAACAGGGAGGCCACTGAAGCTTTCTTT. Supplemented by reference TRBV18 and TRBJ1-1, the full variable domain reads NAGVMQNPRHLVRRRGQEARLRCSPMKGHSHVYWYRQLPEEGLKFMVYLQKENIIDESGMPKERFSAEFPKEGPSILRIQQVVRGDSAAYFCASLPYNREATEAFFGQGTRLTVV.

This clonotype is labeled as medium-sized. The V and J genes are TRBV12-3 or TRBV12-4 and TRBJ1-6, with D unresolved. This CDR3 spans 13 amino acids. V lost 5 bases and J 10 bases, leaving 12 bases between the germline ends. In DNA form, the CDR3 reads TGTGCCAGCAGTGACCGTCGCAAGTCACCCCTCCACTTT. Amino acids: CASSDRRKSPLHF.

This clonotype is labeled medium-sized (0.01 to 0.1%). The CDR3 DNA reads TGTGCCAGCAGTTTAGCAACACAGGGTATAGCCGGTGTGGGCTACACCTTC. This gives the protein CASSLATQGIAGVGYTF. J is TRBJ1-2 and V is TRBV12-3 or TRBV12-4; a possible D gene is TRBD1 (6 bases). The CDR3 runs 17 residues. Trimming took off 0 bases at V and 8 bases at J, with 22 bases between the two ends.

This clonotype is deemed medium-sized (0.01 to 0.1%). J is TRBJ2-1 and V is TRBV6-5, with no clear D. The CDR3 contains 17 residues. Trimming removed 3 bases from V and 0 bases from J, with 15 bases in between. The germline V gene encodes CDR1 MNHEY and CDR2 SVGAGI. CDR3 amino acids: CASSYRVDSSSYNEQFF. Here the CDR3 DNA reads TGTGCCAGCAGTTATAGGGTGGATTCTTCCTCCTACAATGAGCAGTTCTTC.

By sample fraction, this clonotype is medium-sized. This CDR3 is CASSQDRRNTDTQYF. The CDR3 region has the DNA TGTGCCAGCAGCCAGGACAGGCGAAACACAGATACGCAGTATTTT. The rearrangement joins TRBV5-6 to TRBJ2-3, with TRBD1 matching over 7 bases. Trimming took 4 bases from V and 2 from J; bases not matched to a gene: 7. The CDR3 is made up of 15 amino acids. Germline CDR1 and CDR2: SGHDT and YYEEEE.

The CDR3 DNA reads TGCGCCAGCAGCCAAGATGTAGGGGTTCCTAATGAAAAACTGTTTTTT. Translating it yields CASSQDVGVPNEKLFF. The V gene is TRBV4-3, the J gene TRBJ1-4, with D tentatively TRBD1 (5 bases). The CDR3 is 16 residues long. With 0 bases removed from V and 3 bases from J, the gap between germline ends came to 11 bases. Germline CDR1 is LGHNA and CDR2 is YSLEER.

This clonotype is deemed medium-sized. Written as DNA, the CDR3 is TGTGCCAGCAGCCCTCGGGTGGGGGGCCCGAAGCCCCAGCATTTT. This translates into CASSPRVGGPKPQHF. This chain uses TRBV12-3 or TRBV12-4 with TRBJ1-5, with D possibly being TRBD1 (6 bases). With 6 bases removed from V and 8 bases from J, the gap between germline ends came to 20 bases. The CDR3 is 15 amino acids.

The V call is TRBV5-6, the J call TRBJ2-2; the D gene is possibly TRBD2 (6 bases). The CDR3 contains 14 residues. V lost 4 bases to trimming and J lost 7 bases, with 14 bases between them. The germline gives CDR1 SGHDT, CDR2 YYEEEE. CDR3 coding DNA: TGTGCCAGCAGCCCGAGCGCCGGGGGCGGGGAGCTGTTTTTT. This codes for CASSPSAGGGELFF.

The chain uses TRBV28 and TRBJ1-5; 9 bases line up with TRBD1. Germline-derived CDR1 and CDR2 are MDHEN and SYDVKM. V was pared by 3 bases and J by 10 bases, with 13 bases of the junction left unmatched. The CDR3 covers 16 residues. This CDR3 is CASSFYMGQGAVPQHF. In nucleotides, the CDR3 is TGTGCCAGCAGTTTTTATATGGGACAGGGTGCGGTTCCCCAGCATTTT.

A few counts support this clonotype. The rearrangement links TRBV20-1 to TRBJ2-7; D gene ambiguous. Trimming took 1 base from V and 2 from J, leaving 6 bases between them. The CDR3 sequence is 12 residues long. Germline loops: CDR1 DFQATT, CDR2 SNEGSKA (reference sequence). The CDR3 loop reads CSARADAYEQYF. The CDR3 bases are TGCAGTGCTAGAGCGGACGCCTACGAGCAGTACTTC.

The rearrangement uses TRBV12-3 or TRBV12-4 and TRBJ1-2; the D is unclear. CDR3 length equals 14 residues. Trimming stripped 0 bases from V and 3 bases from J, with 8 bases between. CDR3 DNA sequence: TGTGCCAGCAGTTTAGCCGGATCCTACTATGGCTACACCTTC. It encodes CASSLAGSYYGYTF.

In its sample, this clonotype is medium-sized (0.01 to 0.1%). V usage is TRBV11-3 and J usage is TRBJ2-1; a weak D match, TRBD2 (5 bases). The CDR3 loop spans 18 amino acids. V lost 4 bases to trimming and J lost 4 bases, with 23 bases between them. Germline loops: CDR1 SGHNT, CDR2 YENEEA. CDR3 region: CASSSQVAASSRYNEQFF. DNA for the CDR3: TGTGCCAGCAGCTCCCAGGTGGCCGCTAGCTCCAGATACAATGAGCAGTTCTTC.

The V call is TRBV29-1, the J call TRBJ2-3; TRBD2 agrees at 11 bases. Trimming at V came to 2 bases and at J to 3 bases, leaving 4 bases not matched to a gene. CDR3 size: 15 residues. Germline lookup yields CDR1 SQVTM and CDR2 ANQGSEA. CDR3 in amino acids: CSVEFTSGSTDTQYF. CDR3 in DNA: TGCAGCGTTGAATTTACTAGCGGGAGTACAGATACGCAGTATTTT.

This clonotype is medium-sized within its sample. J is TRBJ1-6 and V is TRBV19; D remains ambiguous. The CDR3 is 14 amino acids. Germline V CDR1 and CDR2: LNHDA, SQIVND (reference sequence). Trimming took 3 bases from V and 14 from J, leaving 17 bases between them. CDR3 in amino acids: CASSMEHPTKALHF. The DNA for the CDR3 is TGTGCCAGTAGTATGGAACACCCTACCAAGGCCCTCCACTTT.

This clonotype is labeled as medium-sized. The chain has TRBV6-1 and TRBJ2-7, with a weak D call TRBD1 (6 bases). Trimming shortened V by 1 base and J by 1 base, and 8 bases separated the two germline ends. Germline V gene sequence: CDR1 MNHNS, CDR2 SASEGT. The CDR3 runs to 14 residues. The CDR3 sequence: CASSEGTASYEQYF. The DNA of the CDR3 is TGTGCCAGCAGTGAAGGGACAGCATCCTACGAGCAGTACTTC.

This clonotype was seen more than once but under ten times. The chain couples TRBV24-1 to TRBJ2-3; D may be TRBD1 or TRBD2 (6 bases each). The length of the CDR3 is 17 residues. Trimming cost V 4 bases and J 1 base, with 17 bases left between them. Per germline, CDR1 KGHDR and CDR2 SFDVKD. As DNA, the CDR3 is TGTGCCACCAGTGACTGGGGGGCAGGGGATGGCACAGATACGCAGTATTTT. It yields the protein CATSDWGAGDGTDTQYF.

The chain employs TRBV29-1 and TRBJ2-5, with 12 bases identical to TRBD2. Per germline, CDR1 SQVTM and CDR2 ANQGSEA. With V trimmed by 5 bases and J by 4 bases, 2 bases remained unmatched. This CDR3 has 13 amino acids. The CDR3 protein is CSVLTSGRETQYF. The CDR3 coding sequence is TGCAGCGTTCTGACTAGCGGGAGAGAGACCCAGTACTTC.

By share of the sample, this clonotype is medium-sized. CDR3 loop: CASSRLADSQETQYF. The CDR3 nucleotides read TGTGCCAGCAGTCGATTAGCGGATTCTCAAGAGACCCAGTACTTC. The rearrangement joins TRBV6-2 or TRBV6-3 to TRBJ2-5, with D perhaps TRBD2 (6 bases). The V end was cut by 5 bases, the J end by 2 bases, with 15 bases between. Germline V gives CDR1 MNHEY, CDR2 SVGEGT. The CDR3 contains 15 residues.

Judged by abundance, this clonotype is medium-sized. The CDR3 here is CASSPPAGLTPSTDTQYF. In DNA, the CDR3 is TGTGCCAGCTCACCACCAGCGGGTCTAACCCCTAGCACAGATACGCAGTATTTT. The chain employs TRBV18 and TRBJ2-3, with a tentative D call TRBD2 (6 bases). V shed 0 bases and J shed 0 bases, with 16 bases lying between them. Per the germline V gene, CDR1 is KGHSH and CDR2 is LQKENI. CDR3 size: 18 residues.

The gene calls are TRBV7-2 and TRBJ2-7; D is undetermined. V lost 2 bases to trimming and J lost 2 bases, with 7 bases between them. The CDR3 runs 13 residues. Germline lookup yields CDR1 SGHTA and CDR2 FQGNSA. The CDR3 protein is CASSLQPPYEQYF. Written as DNA, the CDR3 is TGTGCCAGCAGCTTACAGCCCCCCTACGAGCAGTACTTC.

Comment on this clonotype: Since a much larger clone is just one base distant, this may be a read error. This sequence joins TRBV30 and TRBJ1-1, with D possibly TRBD1 on 5 matching bases. The germline V and J ends were trimmed by 3 bases and 0 bases, with 8 bases remaining between them. Germline V gene data show CDR1 as GTSNPN and CDR2 as SVGIG (reference sequence). The CDR3 length is 13 residues. CDR3 protein: CAWRLGLNTEAFF. The CDR3 DNA is TGTGCCTGGAGGTTGGGACTGAACACTGAAGCTTTCTTT.

The CDR3 spells CSARDVKGVLSYEQYF. In DNA, the CDR3 is TGCAGTGCTAGAGATGTCAAAGGGGTCCTCTCCTACGAGCAGTACTTC. The chain links TRBV20-1 to TRBJ2-7, with D maybe TRBD1 (5 bases). CDR3 length equals 16 residues. Trimming stripped 0 bases from V and 0 bases from J, with 15 bases between. Germline V lookup: CDR1 DFQATT, CDR2 SNEGSKA (reference sequence).

By sample share, this clonotype is medium-sized. CDR3 sequence (DNA): TGTGCCAGCAGCCGACAGGGGGACAATTCACCCCTCCACTTT. It codes for CASSRQGDNSPLHF. The chain combines TRBV5-4 with TRBJ1-6, with 9 bases identical to TRBD1. The CDR3 has 14 residues. With V trimmed by 4 bases and J by 7 bases, 3 bases remained unmatched. CDR1 and CDR2 from the germline V gene are SGHNT and YYREEE (reference sequence).

V is TRBV7-2 and J is TRBJ2-1; perhaps TRBD2 as D (5 bases). The CDR3 extends over 13 amino acids. With 3 bases removed from V and 12 bases from J, the gap between germline ends came to 15 bases. Germline assignment: CDR1 SGHTA and CDR2 FQGNSA. As DNA, the CDR3 is TGTGCCAGCAGCTTGGAGGCTGGTGCTGGGCAGTTCTTC. It translates to CASSLEAGAGQFF.

This clonotype is judged medium-sized. The gene calls are TRBV5-6 and TRBJ2-2, with D possibly matching TRBD1 (5 bases). This CDR3 region has 16 residues. With 5 bases removed from V and 5 bases from J, the gap between germline ends came to 19 bases. CDR1 is SGHDT, CDR2 YYEEEE, per germline. The CDR3 sequence: CASSLVTGLGTGELFF. In nucleotides, the CDR3 is TGTGCCAGCAGTTTAGTTACAGGCTTGGGAACCGGGGAGCTGTTTTTT. The full variable domain, rest sourced from reference TRBV5-6 and TRBJ2-2, is DAGVTQSPTHLIKTRGQQVTLRCSPKSGHDTVSWYQQALGQGPQFIFQYYEEEERQRGNFPDRFSGHQFPNYSSELNVNALLLGDSALYLCASSLVTGLGTGELFFGEGSRLTVL.

This clonotype came up a few times. V gene TRBV6-2 or TRBV6-3 combines with J gene TRBJ1-4; D not resolved. The germline V gene encodes CDR1 MNHEY and CDR2 SVGEGT. V gave up 0 bases and J gave up 0 bases, with 14 bases separating them. This CDR3 spans 18 amino acids. The CDR3 sequence: CASSYSMDVLATNEKLFF. The CDR3 DNA is TGTGCCAGCAGTTACTCAATGGACGTACTAGCAACTAATGAAAAACTGTTTTTT.